What follows is one T cell receptor beta chain and its context. The clone's antigen remains unknown. Base qualities are not provided; no much larger clone lies one nucleotide away. The CDR3 regions of human TCRbeta chains were analyzed by immunosequencing. In the original analysis: TCRs in the repertoires were compared against a reference library of SARS-CoV-2-specific TCRs that had been generated with the MIRA antigen-specificity platform. Breadth meant the fraction of unique TCRs that were SARS-CoV-2-associated, whereas depth meant the fraction of total T cells that were SARS-CoV-2-associated. Using the MIRA data, each spike-specific TCR was mapped to the spike region that the TCR reacts to and placed in a CD4 or CD8 class. Log10-transformed breadth and depth values were compared by one-way ANOVA with Sidak's multiple comparisons tests. The table was pulled from immuneACCESS by TCRdb, which kept in-frame rearrangements only. Such tables lose some clones; where checked, under half of the loss comes from unresolved V genes, and the rest has no known cause. V, J and clone size are those of that table, while D and trimming were read from the DNA. This sample has 130,000 to 150,000 clones in its table, and roughly 88% of those were observed once. The top ten clones comprise over 12% of the sample.

The sample's time point label is to be understood as: baseline before first vaccination. Vaccinee samples were obtained from the UK trials COV001 and COV002, which included a single-blind randomized controlled phase 2/3 trial of AZD1222 (ChAdOx1 nCoV-19) in healthy adults. Trial participant PBMC samples were collected at day 0 and day 28 after the second dose for TCRbeta chain sequencing. This record belongs to a study of T cell responses to AZD1222 COVID-19 vaccine (dated by TCRdb to the early 2020s). Study-wide context: AZD1222 recipients whose second dose came at about 4 weeks and those whose second dose came at about 12 weeks were combined into one group, since spike-specific TCR depth and breadth did not differ between the two schedules. A total of more than 230 trial participants underwent TCR sequencing, of whom approximately 210 received two doses of AZD1222 and about 26 received two doses of the MenACWY control vaccine. Trial participants were enrolled by age into 18-55, 56-69 and 70-plus year subgroups, with about 150, 28 and 57 TCR-sequenced participants respectively.

What the work shows at the level of the full study, not this receptor alone: The 56-69-year group was small, and its depth increase did not reach significance, likely because of low power. CD4 TCRs associated with the vaccine covered the entire spike protein, and the dominant responses were in regions 160-218 and 743-854. Reportedly, almost half of the unique spike-specific TCRs recognized epitopes lying outside the regions that are mutated in the B.1.351 and B.1.1.7 variants. Conclusions about previously exposed vaccinees were limited because only six AZD1222 recipients were SARS-CoV-2 seropositive at baseline. Because no day 14 peak-response samples were available, the repertoires could be characterized only after the peak T cell response. Most participants were white British and females outnumbered males, and the authors suggested that clonal diversity may have been underestimated. Spike-specific TCR breadth and depth rose significantly after two AZD1222 doses compared with day 0 and with MenACWY recipients.

Based on the germline V gene, the CDR1 and CDR2 sequences are SGHTA and FQGNSA. The CDR3 covers 12 residues, taking in both the cysteine and the phenylalanine. CDR3 DNA is the only sequence kept; it has 36 bases, read in frame from the first base. Trimming removed 1 base from V and 12 bases from J, leaving 10 bases between the germline ends. This chain joins TRBV7-2 to TRBJ2-1; the D gene is possibly TRBD2, with 5 bases matching. The clonotype originates from an adult in good health. Here the sequenced sample was peripheral blood, taken on day 0 of AZD1222 vaccination. The DNA sequence is TGTGCCAGCAGCTTAGATCAGCGGCTGCAGTTCTTC. Its amino acids are CASSLDQRLQFF.